These 17 T cell receptor beta chains were sequenced from one sample in a study of OX40 agonist ivuxolimab in advanced cancers. Sequencing was performed with immunoSEQ multiplex PCR; in TCRdb, only in-frame clones are kept and a portion is missing. The sample carries approximately 68,000 clones, roughly 80% recorded once. Sequences were derived from CD4+ or CD8+ T cells sorted from blood, sampled in a trial of the OX40 agonist ivuxolimab. These TCRs come from an adult with an advanced solid tumor such as melanoma, head and neck, liver or kidney cancer.

A single count supports this clone. The chain combines TRBV9 with TRBJ2-1, with TRBD1 identical over 9 bases. Germline V gene lookup returns CDR1 SGDLS and CDR2 YYNGEE. This CDR3 spans 15 amino acids. The V gene end was trimmed by 4 bases and the J gene end by 7 bases; junction bases not matched to a gene: 9. The CDR3 reads CASSFSPGQGNEQFF. The CDR3 DNA follows: TGTGCCAGCAGCTTTTCACCGGGACAGGGAAATGAGCAGTTCTTC.

The CDR3 loop reads CASSSGQGFVTEQYF. DNA of the CDR3: TGTGCCAGCAGTTCCGGACAGGGATTCGTTACCGAGCAGTACTTC. This sequence joins TRBV6-5 and TRBJ2-7, with 8 bases matching TRBD1. The CDR3 consists of 15 residues. Germline V lookup: CDR1 MNHEY, CDR2 SVGAGI. With V trimmed by 4 bases and J by 6 bases, 11 bases remained unmatched.

Concerning this clone: Different DNA sequences within this sample yield the same CDR3. The chain recombines TRBV5-1 with TRBJ1-6; D might be TRBD1 (5 bases). V was shortened by 0 bases and J by 5 bases, with 9 bases between the two germline ends. The germline V gene encodes CDR1 SGHRS and CDR2 YFSETQ. This CDR3 has 15 residues. CDR3 in DNA: TGCGCCAGCAGCTTGGGGCGGGGGGATAATTCACCCCTCCACTTT. Translating it yields CASSLGRGDNSPLHF.

This chain connects TRBV4-1 to TRBJ1-6, with D possibly TRBD1 on 6 matching bases. The germline V gene encodes CDR1 MGHRA and CDR2 YSYEKL. The V end lost 4 bases, the J end lost 9 bases, and 13 bases lay between the germline ends. The length of the CDR3 is 14 residues. CDR3: CASSLQGRSSPLHF. CDR3 DNA sequence: TGCGCCAGCAGCCTTCAGGGGAGGAGTTCACCCCTCCACTTT.

The rearrangement joins TRBV4-3 to TRBJ1-6; D unclear. Germline CDR1 reads LGHNA; CDR2 reads YSLEER. The V end was cut by 0 bases, the J end by 4 bases, with 10 bases between. CDR3 size: 16 residues. CDR3 amino acids: CASSQDSYVYNSPLHF. The DNA for the CDR3 is TGCGCCAGCAGCCAAGACAGTTACGTTTATAATTCACCCCTCCACTTT.

This chain uses TRBV4-3 with TRBJ2-2; 8 bases are shared with TRBD1. The CDR3 spans 15 residues. V lost 1 base, J lost 5 bases, and 3 bases stayed unmatched. Germline V gives CDR1 LGHNA, CDR2 YSLEER. The CDR3 region is CASSQGTGWTGELFF. For the CDR3, the DNA is TGCGCCAGCAGCCAAGGGACAGGGTGGACCGGGGAGCTGTTTTTT.

The chain joins TRBV7-3 to TRBJ2-5; 8 nucleotides match TRBD2. After removal of 2 bases from V and 2 bases from J, the junction contained 4 bases not matched to a gene. CDR1 and CDR2 from the germline V gene are SGHTA and FQGTGA. The CDR3 loop spans 15 amino acids. The CDR3 sequence: CASSLGLAGQETQYF. CDR3 nucleotides: TGTGCCAGCAGCTTAGGCCTAGCGGGTCAAGAGACCCAGTACTTC.

The chain uses TRBV7-3 and TRBJ2-3, with 12 bases lining up with TRBD2. Losses at the gene ends were 5 bases for V and 5 bases for J; bases not matched to a gene: 14. CDR3 length: 18 residues. The V gene's germline CDR1 is SGHTA and CDR2 FQGTGA. CDR3 amino acids: CASSPYRASGGVRDTQYF. Written as DNA, the CDR3 is TGTGCCAGCAGCCCATACAGGGCTAGCGGGGGGGTAAGAGATACGCAGTATTTT.

The chain combines TRBV11-2 with TRBJ2-7; D ambiguous. The V end was cut by 1 base, the J end by 3 bases, with 10 bases between. Germline V gives CDR1 SGHAT, CDR2 FQNNGV. The CDR3 is 14 amino acids. The CDR3 loop is CASSLGSWNYEQYF. The CDR3 bases are TGTGCCAGCAGCTTAGGATCCTGGAACTACGAGCAGTACTTC. Full variable domain (rest looked up from reference TRBV11-2 and TRBJ2-7): EAGVAQSPRYKIIEKRQSVAFWCNPISGHATLYWYQQILGQGPKLLIQFQNNGVVDDSQLPKDRFSAERLKGVDSTLKIQPAKLEDSAVYLCASSLGSWNYEQYFGPGTRLTVT.

This rearrangement joins TRBV2 to TRBJ1-1; no firm D call. V shed 7 bases and J shed 4 bases, with 7 bases lying between them. Germline V CDR1 and CDR2: SNHLY, FYNNEI. The CDR3 sequence is 11 residues long. CDR3 in amino acids: CASTGFTEAFF. In nucleotides, the CDR3 is TGTGCCAGCACGGGATTCACTGAAGCTTTCTTT.

The chain carries TRBV4-3 and TRBJ2-3, with 9 bases aligning to TRBD1. Germline CDR1 LGHNA, CDR2 YSLEER. Germline trimming cut 2 bases from V and 6 bases from J; bases unmatched to any gene: 3. The CDR3 contains 14 residues. The chain's CDR3 is CASSQQQGADTQYF. The CDR3 region has the DNA TGCGCCAGCAGCCAACAACAGGGGGCGGATACGCAGTATTTT.

V gene TRBV27 combines with J gene TRBJ2-2, with D perhaps assigned TRBD1 or TRBD2 (5 bases each). Germline-derived CDR1 and CDR2 are MNHEY and SMNVEV (reference sequence). The CDR3 is 13 residues long. V lost 5 bases and J 5 bases, leaving 9 bases between the germline ends. CDR3 residues: CASSRGVTGELFF. The CDR3 nucleotides read TGTGCCAGCAGTAGAGGGGTTACCGGGGAGCTGTTTTTT.

This clone was counted between two and nine times. V usage is TRBV2 and J usage is TRBJ1-5; D not certain. CDR3 length: 14 residues. Trimming took 0 bases from V and 7 from J, leaving 10 bases between them. The germline V gene has CDR1 SNHLY and CDR2 FYNNEI. The CDR3 sequence: CASSEATPRQPQHF. The CDR3 region has the DNA TGTGCCAGCAGTGAAGCTACCCCGAGGCAGCCCCAGCATTTT.

This rearrangement joins TRBV19 to TRBJ1-3; no clear D. The CDR3 contains 14 residues. Trimming removed 6 bases from V and 0 bases from J, with 9 bases in between. Per germline, CDR1 LNHDA and CDR2 SQIVND (reference sequence). CDR3 DNA sequence: TGTGCCAGTAGGTCCGGGTCCTCTGGAAACACCATATATTTT. Translation gives CASRSGSSGNTIYF.

V is TRBV7-9 and J is TRBJ2-1; D may correspond to TRBD1 or TRBD2 (5 bases each). CDR3 size: 17 residues. Germline V CDR1 and CDR2: SEHNR, FQNEAQ (reference sequence). V gave up 5 bases and J gave up 12 bases, with 29 bases separating them. In nucleotides, the CDR3 is TGTGCCAGCAGCCAGCATATAAGTCAGGGAGCCGCCCACAGGCAGTTCTTC. Its translation is CASSQHISQGAAHRQFF.

This clone showed up just a few times. V and J are TRBV7-8 and TRBJ2-7; a weak D match, TRBD2 (6 bases). This CDR3 contains 14 residues. V was pared by 2 bases and J by 5 bases, with 13 bases between. CDR1 is SGHVS, CDR2 FQNEAQ, per germline. The CDR3 spells CASSLNGRGNEQYF. The CDR3, as DNA: TGTGCCAGCAGCTTAAATGGACGGGGGAACGAGCAGTACTTC.

This chain joins TRBV28 and TRBJ2-1; 7 bases match TRBD2. This CDR3 region has 15 residues. J gave up 5 bases and V 4 bases, and 8 bases lay outside the gene matches. The germline gives CDR1 MDHEN, CDR2 SYDVKM. The CDR3 coding sequence is TGTGCCAGCAGTTCCCACCGGGACTATAACAATGAGCAGTTCTTC. Its translation: CASSSHRDYNNEQFF. The full variable domain, completed using reference TRBV28 and TRBJ2-1, is DVKVTQSSRYLVKRTGEKVFLECVQDMDHENMFWYRQDPGLGLRLIYFSYDVKMKEKGDIPEGYSVSREKKERFSLILESASTNQTSMYLCASSSHRDYNNEQFFGPGTRLTVL.